This T cell receptor beta chain was captured by sequencing in a study of T cell responses to AZD1222 COVID-19 vaccine. The table came from immunoSEQ multiplex PCR; TCRdb's copy has only in-frame clones and leaves some out. The sample contains 60,000 to 75,000 clones, roughly 89% of which appear only once. The CDR3 loop spans 16 amino acids. The germline gives CDR1 MNHEY, CDR2 SVGAGI. Trimming cost V 4 bases and J 0 bases; bases outside gene matches: 6. Overall study results and limits: Only a handful of AZD1222 recipients were seropositive at baseline.

Comments on this clone: No antigen is known for it.

This chain uses TRBV6-5 with TRBJ1-1, with 9 bases lining up with TRBD1. The material was peripheral blood, obtained on day 0 of AZD1222 vaccination. This receptor was taken from an adult in good health. The CDR3 DNA is TGTGCCAGCAGTTCACAGGGGGCTAGGGTGAACACTGAAGCTTTCTTT. Translated: CASSSQGARVNTEAFF.